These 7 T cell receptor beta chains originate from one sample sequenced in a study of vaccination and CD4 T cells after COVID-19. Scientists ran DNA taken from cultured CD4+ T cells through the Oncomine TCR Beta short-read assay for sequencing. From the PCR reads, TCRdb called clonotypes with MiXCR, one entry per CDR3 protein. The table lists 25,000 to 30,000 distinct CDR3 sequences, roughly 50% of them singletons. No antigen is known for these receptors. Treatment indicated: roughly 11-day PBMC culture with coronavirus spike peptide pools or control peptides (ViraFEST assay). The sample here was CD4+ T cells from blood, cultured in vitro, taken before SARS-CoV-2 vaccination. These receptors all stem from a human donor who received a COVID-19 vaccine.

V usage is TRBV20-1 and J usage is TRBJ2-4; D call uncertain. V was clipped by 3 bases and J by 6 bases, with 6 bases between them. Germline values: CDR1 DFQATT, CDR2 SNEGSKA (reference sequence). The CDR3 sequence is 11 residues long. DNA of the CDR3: TGCAGTGCTAGTTTGAGAAACATTCAGTACTTC. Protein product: CSASLRNIQYF.

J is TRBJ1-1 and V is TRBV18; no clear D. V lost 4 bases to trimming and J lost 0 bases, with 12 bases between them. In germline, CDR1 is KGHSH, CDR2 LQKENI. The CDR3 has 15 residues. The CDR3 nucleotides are TGTGCCAGCTCACTCCTTAACGGGCTGAACACTGAAGCTTTCTTT. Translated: CASSLLNGLNTEAFF.

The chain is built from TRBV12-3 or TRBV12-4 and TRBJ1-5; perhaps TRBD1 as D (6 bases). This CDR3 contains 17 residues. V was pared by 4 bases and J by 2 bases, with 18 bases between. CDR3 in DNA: TGTGCCAGCAGTTCGCGATTCAGGGGTGAGGGCAATCAGCCCCAGCATTTT. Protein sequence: CASSSRFRGEGNQPQHF.

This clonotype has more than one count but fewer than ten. In DNA, the CDR3 is TGTGCCAGCAGCTGCCGGGACAGGGAGGGTAACACTGAAGCTTTCTTT. Translation: CASSCRDREGNTEAFF. The chain links TRBV21-1 to TRBJ1-1; TRBD1 was called by the table and not checked on the DNA. TRBV21-1 represents a pseudogene. The CDR3 has 16 residues.

For the CDR3, the DNA is TGCGCCAGCAGCTTCCTCGCGGGGGGACCCCTTCGCACAGATACGCAGTATTTT. It specifies CASSFLAGGPLRTDTQYF. V is TRBV5-1 and J is TRBJ2-3; 8 bases are a match to TRBD2. Germline V gives CDR1 SGHRS, CDR2 YFSETQ. V lost 2 bases to trimming and J lost 1 base; unmatched junction nucleotides: 12. This CDR3 is built from 18 residues.

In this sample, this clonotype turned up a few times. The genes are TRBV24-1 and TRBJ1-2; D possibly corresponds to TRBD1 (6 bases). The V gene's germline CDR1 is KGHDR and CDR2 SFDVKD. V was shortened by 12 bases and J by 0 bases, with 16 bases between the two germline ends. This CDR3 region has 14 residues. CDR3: CAPGERDTNYGYTF. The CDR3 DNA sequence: TGTGCCCCGGGGGAAAGGGACACTAACTATGGCTACACCTTC.

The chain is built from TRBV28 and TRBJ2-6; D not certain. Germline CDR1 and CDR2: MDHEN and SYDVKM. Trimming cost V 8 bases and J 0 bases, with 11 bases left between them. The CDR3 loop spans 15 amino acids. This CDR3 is CASRFQYSGANVLTF. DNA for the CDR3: TGTGCCAGCCGATTCCAGTACTCTGGGGCCAACGTCCTGACTTTC.